These 6 T cell receptor beta chains were all obtained from the same sample, sequenced in a study of long-term antiretroviral therapy in people with HIV. Version v3.0 of the immunoSEQ assay ran at survey level. TCRdb keeps only in-frame clones here, not all; method: immunoSEQ multiplex PCR. The table has around 16,000 clones, less than 80% seen once. The starting material was unsorted PBMCs, obtained 3.2 to 3.4 years after starting antiretroviral therapy. The source is a woman between 40 and 55 years old with HIV.

The rearrangement uses TRBV29-1 and TRBJ2-2, with 7 bases that match TRBD1. This CDR3 has 13 residues. Germline V gene lookup returns CDR1 SQVTM and CDR2 ANQGSEA. With 4 bases clipped from V and 3 bases from J, the junction kept 2 bases outside the gene matches. The CDR3 coding sequence is TGCAGCGTTGTAGGGGGCTACACCGGGGAGCTGTTTTTT. Translating it yields CSVVGGYTGELFF.

This rearrangement joins TRBV30 to TRBJ1-2; D possibly corresponds to TRBD1 (5 bases). Trimming left V 8 bases short and J 8 bases short, with 12 bases between. From germline, CDR1 is GTSNPN and CDR2 SVGIG (reference sequence). The CDR3 consists of 10 residues. CDR3 residues: CAQGGVGYTF. The CDR3 DNA follows: TGTGCCCAGGGTGGAGTCGGCTACACCTTC.

The J gene is TRBJ2-3, the V gene TRBV10-3, with 8 bases lining up with TRBD2. With 6 bases clipped from V and 4 bases from J, the junction kept 12 bases outside the gene matches. The CDR3 runs to 16 residues. The germline V gene has CDR1 ENHRY and CDR2 SYGVKD. CDR3 protein: CAISPDIARGADTQYF. The CDR3 DNA reads TGTGCCATCAGCCCCGACATTGCGCGGGGGGCAGATACGCAGTATTTT.

The chain employs TRBV5-1 and TRBJ2-7; the D is unclear. The CDR3 has 14 residues. V shed 2 bases and J shed 3 bases, with 12 bases lying between them. Germline V gives CDR1 SGHRS, CDR2 YFSETQ. CDR3 DNA: TGCGCCAGCAGCTTTGGTGGGCGCGTCTACGAGCAGTACTTC. Translation: CASSFGGRVYEQYF. The variable domain in full, with the rest retrieved from reference TRBV5-1 and TRBJ2-7, is KAGVTQTPRYLIKTRGQQVTLSCSPISGHRSVSWYQQTPGQGLQFLFEYFSETQRNKGNFPGRFSGRQFSNSRSEMNVSTLELGDSALYLCASSFGGRVYEQYFGPGTRLTVT.

This clone came up a few times. V gene TRBV6-1 combines with J gene TRBJ1-2; 11 bases line up with TRBD1. Trimming at V came to 1 base and at J to 3 bases, leaving 7 bases not matched to a gene. Per the germline V gene, CDR1 is MNHNS and CDR2 is SASEGT. This CDR3 is built from 17 residues. The CDR3 sequence: CASSEGYRDRGDYGYTF. The CDR3 nucleotides read TGTGCCAGCAGTGAAGGATACCGGGACAGGGGGGACTATGGCTACACCTTC.

The rearrangement links TRBV5-1 to TRBJ2-5; D may be TRBD1 or TRBD2 (5 bases each). V was trimmed by 1 base and J by 4 bases, leaving 8 bases between them. The V gene's germline CDR1 is SGHRS and CDR2 YFSETQ. The CDR3 extends over 13 amino acids. CDR3 coding DNA: TGCGCCAGCAGCTTGTTGGGGGTAGAGACCCAGTACTTC. This encodes CASSLLGVETQYF.